Listed below are T cell receptor beta chains from one sample, sequenced in a study of monozygotic twins with inflammatory bowel disease. Using the 5' RACE reads, TCRdb records one entry per CDR3 protein without DNA. The sample shows some 200,000 distinct CDR3 sequences, and 1.6% sits with its ten largest clones. Sample: blood. Receptors were obtained from a human donor with ulcerative colitis or Crohn's disease, or a healthy co-twin of an affected twin (not recorded which). Each CDR3 is given with its conserved first and last residue. The order of the fields is J gene, V gene, CDR3 protein.

>TRBJ2-3|TRBV21-1
CASSKRPLARTDTQYF
>TRBJ2-7|TRBV18
CASSFRQGYEQYF
>TRBJ2-5|TRBV6-1
CASSDHGTPGTQYF
>TRBJ2-7|TRBV5-1
CASSFLQGQGYEQYF
>TRBJ1-2|TRBV25-1
CASSDWQVRYGYTF
>TRBJ2-2|TRBV7-2
CASSFNVGAGELFF
>TRBJ2-1|TRBV24-1
CATTGAMPAQFF
>TRBJ1-2|TRBV20-1
CSARRAGGEGYTF
>TRBJ1-1|TRBV19
CASSPRTAGGNTEAFF
>TRBJ2-2|TRBV6-2/TRBV6-3
CASSYEREDTGELFF
>TRBJ2-1|TRBV12-3/TRBV12-4
CASSPRTGPNNEQFF
>TRBJ2-2|TRBV20-1
CSASPQGTGELFF